This T cell receptor (beta chain) was captured by sequencing in a study of blood T cell repertoires in COVID-19. Produced via immunoSEQ multiplex PCR; TCRdb's table is partial and in-frame only. The table shows about 36,000 clones, with about 88% occurring only once. Trimming shortened V by 3 bases and J by 4 bases, and 12 bases separated the two germline ends. CDR1 and CDR2 from the germline V gene are KGHSH and LQKENI. The CDR3 runs 14 residues. The source of this sequence is a human donor in a cohort sampled during active COVID-19. The rearrangement uses TRBV18 and TRBJ2-5; D is possibly TRBD1 (6 bases). Source material: peripheral blood. CDR3 residues: CASSPQGKRETQYF. CDR3 nucleotide sequence: TGTGCCAGCTCACCCCAGGGGAAGAGAGAGACCCAGTACTTC.